This entry features one T cell receptor (beta chain) sequence. This table comes from immunoSEQ multiplex PCR, and its TCRdb copy is limited to in-frame clones, with some not included. This sample carries around 200,000 clones, about nine tenths of them seen once, and the ten largest clones take less than 4.5%. This specimen belongs to a study of blood T cell repertoires in COVID-19. In germline, CDR1 is MRHNA, CDR2 SNTAGT. The CDR3 loop spans 15 amino acids. The V segment lost 8 bases and the J segment 9 bases; nucleotides outside the gene matches: 13. The chain is built from TRBV6-4 and TRBJ2-1; 10 bases map to TRBD2. Sequencing input: peripheral blood. The clonotype originates from a man aged 45 to 65 with acute or convalescent COVID-19. CDR3 residues: CASSMGLAGEREQFF. The CDR3 DNA sequence: TGTGCCAGCTCAATGGGGCTAGCGGGGGAACGTGAGCAGTTCTTC.